The present TCR beta chain was sequenced within a study of T cells in Graves' hyperthyroidism and ophthalmopathy. RNA transcripts were the template for amplifying TCR beta CDR3 regions. TCR CDR3 underwent first-round RT-PCR with the HTBI primer set. MiXCR, run by TCRdb on the multiplex PCR reads, gives a single entry per CDR3 protein. The sample has around 800,000 distinct CDR3 sequences, about two fifths seen once; the top ten hold over 8%. Criteria for exclusion of patients were uncontrolled infection, other autoimmune disease, pregnancy or lactation. Sequences were obtained from blood. This clonotype was sampled from a man younger than 35 with Graves' hyperthyroidism.

This chain's CDR3 is CSARRDSQKSPLHF. DNA of the CDR3: TGCAGTGCTAGACGGGACAGCCAGAAATCACCCCTCCACTTT. The V call is TRBV20-1, the J call TRBJ1-6, with TRBD1 identical over 7 bases. V lost 2 bases and J lost 10; bases outside the gene matches: 8. CDR1 and CDR2 (germline): DFQATT, SNEGSKA (reference sequence). CDR3 length: 14 residues.